The sequence of this T cell receptor beta chain was determined in a study of cytomegalovirus exposure and HLA in healthy donors. On the study more broadly: A later analysis reported the 100 to 150 validation repertoires used the same platform as the approximately 670 first-cohort repertoires. Study results and caveats: Rare sequences made up most TCRs, while some public TCRs were found in many donors. A later analysis found first-cohort TCR clusters tended to co-occur in the 130 or so validation repertoires.

Generated by immunoSEQ multiplex PCR, the TCRdb table keeps only in-frame clones and is missing some. The sample yields 100,000 to 150,000 clones, 89% seen once. Comment on this clone: Antigen: not known.

The study drew the donors from its roughly 120-subject validation cohort, separate from the approximately 700-subject first cohort. Germline V gives CDR1 MNHNY, CDR2 SVGAGI (reference sequence). V lost 4 bases and J 3 bases, leaving 10 bases between the germline ends. The CDR3 has 13 amino acids. The TCR comes from a woman in her late teens or twenties in good health and CMV-seronegative. Sequencing was performed on PBMCs. The chain recombines TRBV6-6 with TRBJ2-7, with D possibly being TRBD2 (6 bases). The CDR3 coding sequence is TGTGCCAGCAGTTCGCGGGGATTCTACGAGCAGTACTTC. Amino acid sequence: CASSSRGFYEQYF.